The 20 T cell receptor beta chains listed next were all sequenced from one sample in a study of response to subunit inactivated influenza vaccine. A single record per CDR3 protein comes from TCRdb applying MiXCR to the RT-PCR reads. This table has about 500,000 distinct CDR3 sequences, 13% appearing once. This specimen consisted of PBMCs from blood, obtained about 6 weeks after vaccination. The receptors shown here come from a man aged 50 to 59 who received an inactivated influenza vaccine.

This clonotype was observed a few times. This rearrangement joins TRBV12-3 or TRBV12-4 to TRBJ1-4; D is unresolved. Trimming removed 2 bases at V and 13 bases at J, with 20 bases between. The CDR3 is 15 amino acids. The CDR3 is CASSLIPGFGQGLFF. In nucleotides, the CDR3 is TGTGCCAGCAGTTTAATTCCAGGCTTTGGGCAAGGACTGTTTTTT.

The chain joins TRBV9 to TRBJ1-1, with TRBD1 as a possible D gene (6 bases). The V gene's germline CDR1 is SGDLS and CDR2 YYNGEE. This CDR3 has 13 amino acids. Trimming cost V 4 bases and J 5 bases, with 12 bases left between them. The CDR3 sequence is CASSTQGRTEAFF. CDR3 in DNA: TGTGCCAGCAGCACACAGGGTCGGACTGAAGCTTTCTTT.

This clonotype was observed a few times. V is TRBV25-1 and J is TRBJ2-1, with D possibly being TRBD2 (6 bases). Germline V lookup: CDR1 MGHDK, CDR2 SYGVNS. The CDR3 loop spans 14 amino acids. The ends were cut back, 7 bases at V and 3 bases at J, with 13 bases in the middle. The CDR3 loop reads CASNGRERYNEQFF. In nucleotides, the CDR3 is TGTGCCAGCAATGGGCGGGAACGCTACAATGAGCAGTTCTTC.

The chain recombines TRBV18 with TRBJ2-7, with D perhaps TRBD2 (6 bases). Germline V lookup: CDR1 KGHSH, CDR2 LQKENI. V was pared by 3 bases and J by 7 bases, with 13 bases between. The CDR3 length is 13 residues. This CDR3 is CASSPDRGREQYF. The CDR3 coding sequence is TGTGCCAGCTCACCGGACCGGGGGAGGGAGCAGTACTTC.

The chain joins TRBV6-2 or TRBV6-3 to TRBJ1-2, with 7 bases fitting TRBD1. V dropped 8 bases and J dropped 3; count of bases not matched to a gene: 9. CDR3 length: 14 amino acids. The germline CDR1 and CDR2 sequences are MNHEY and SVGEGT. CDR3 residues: CASQRQGIDYGYTF. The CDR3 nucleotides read TGTGCCAGCCAACGACAGGGCATTGACTATGGCTACACCTTC.

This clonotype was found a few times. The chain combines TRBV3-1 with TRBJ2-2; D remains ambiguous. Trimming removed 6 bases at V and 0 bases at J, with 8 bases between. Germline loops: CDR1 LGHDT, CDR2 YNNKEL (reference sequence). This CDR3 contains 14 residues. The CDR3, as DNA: TGTGCCAGCAGTCCAACACCGAACACCGGGGAGCTGTTTTTT. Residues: CASSPTPNTGELFF.

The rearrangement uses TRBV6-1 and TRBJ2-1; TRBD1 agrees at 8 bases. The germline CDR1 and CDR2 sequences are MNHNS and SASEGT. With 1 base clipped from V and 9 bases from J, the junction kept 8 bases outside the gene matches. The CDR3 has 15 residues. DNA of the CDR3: TGTGCCAGCAGTGAAGGCAGGGGGCGCCCATTTGAGCAGTTCTTC. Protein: CASSEGRGRPFEQFF.

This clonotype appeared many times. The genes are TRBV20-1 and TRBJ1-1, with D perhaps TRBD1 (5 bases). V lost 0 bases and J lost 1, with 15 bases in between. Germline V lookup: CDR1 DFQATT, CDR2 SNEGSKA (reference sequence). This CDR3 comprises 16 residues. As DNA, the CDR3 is TGCAGTGCTAGAGATCCTAAGACAGCTACGAACACTGAAGCTTTCTTT. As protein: CSARDPKTATNTEAFF.

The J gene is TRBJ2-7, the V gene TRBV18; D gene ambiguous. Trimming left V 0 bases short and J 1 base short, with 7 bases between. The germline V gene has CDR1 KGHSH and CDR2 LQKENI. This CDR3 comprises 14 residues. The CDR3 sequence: CASSPPGLSYEQYF. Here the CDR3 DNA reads TGTGCCAGCTCACCACCGGGCTTATCCTACGAGCAGTACTTC.

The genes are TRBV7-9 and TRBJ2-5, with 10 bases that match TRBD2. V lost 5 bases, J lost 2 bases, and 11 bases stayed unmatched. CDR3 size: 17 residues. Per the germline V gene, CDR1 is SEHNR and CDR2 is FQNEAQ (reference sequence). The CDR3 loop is CASSPLAGAAGQETQYF. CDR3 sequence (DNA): TGTGCCAGCAGCCCCCTAGCGGGAGCGGCTGGGCAAGAGACCCAGTACTTC.

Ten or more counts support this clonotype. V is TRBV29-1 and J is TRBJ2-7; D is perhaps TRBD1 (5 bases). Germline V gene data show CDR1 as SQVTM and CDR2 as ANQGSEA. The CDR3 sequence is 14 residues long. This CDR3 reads CSTSDSFSSYEQYF. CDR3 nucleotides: TGCAGTACCAGTGACAGTTTTTCATCCTACGAGCAGTACTTC.

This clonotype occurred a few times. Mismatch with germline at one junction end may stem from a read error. CDR3 protein: CASSYSGGLQETQYF. In DNA form, the CDR3 reads TGTGCCAGCAGCTACTCGGGAGGACTCCAAGAGACCCAGTACTTC. V gene TRBV6-5 combines with J gene TRBJ2-5; 7 bases line up with TRBD2. Germline lookup yields CDR1 MNHEY and CDR2 SVGAGI. This CDR3 region has 15 residues.

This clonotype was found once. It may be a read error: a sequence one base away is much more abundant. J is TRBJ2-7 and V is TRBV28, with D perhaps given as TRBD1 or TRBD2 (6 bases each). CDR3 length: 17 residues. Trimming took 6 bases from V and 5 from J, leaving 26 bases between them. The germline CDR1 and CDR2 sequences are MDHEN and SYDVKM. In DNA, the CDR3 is TGTGCCAGCAGAACTATCCGACGGGGACATGGAGGGGACGAGCAGTACTTC. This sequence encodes CASRTIRRGHGGDEQYF.

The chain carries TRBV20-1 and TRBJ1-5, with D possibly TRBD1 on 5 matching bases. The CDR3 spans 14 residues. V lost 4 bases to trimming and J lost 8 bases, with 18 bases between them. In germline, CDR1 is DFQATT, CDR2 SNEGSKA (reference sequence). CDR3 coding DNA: TGCAGTGCTAAGATGGGGACGTCCCGGGAGCCCCAGCATTTT. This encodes CSAKMGTSREPQHF.

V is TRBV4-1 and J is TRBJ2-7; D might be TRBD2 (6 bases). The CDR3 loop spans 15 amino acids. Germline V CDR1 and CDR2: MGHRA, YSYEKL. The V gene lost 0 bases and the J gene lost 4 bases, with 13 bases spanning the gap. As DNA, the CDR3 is TGCGCCAGCAGCCAAGATCCGGGGACTTGGTACGAGCAGTACTTC. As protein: CASSQDPGTWYEQYF.

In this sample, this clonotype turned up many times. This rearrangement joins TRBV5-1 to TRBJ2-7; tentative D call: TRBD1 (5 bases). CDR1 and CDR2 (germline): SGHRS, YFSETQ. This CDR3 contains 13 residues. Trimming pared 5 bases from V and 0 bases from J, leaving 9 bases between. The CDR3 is CASRRQNSYEQYF. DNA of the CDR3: TGCGCCAGCAGAAGACAGAACTCCTACGAGCAGTACTTC. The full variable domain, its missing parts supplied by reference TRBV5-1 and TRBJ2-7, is KAGVTQTPRYLIKTRGQQVTLSCSPISGHRSVSWYQQTPGQGLQFLFEYFSETQRNKGNFPGRFSGRQFSNSRSEMNVSTLELGDSALYLCASRRQNSYEQYFGPGTRLTVT.

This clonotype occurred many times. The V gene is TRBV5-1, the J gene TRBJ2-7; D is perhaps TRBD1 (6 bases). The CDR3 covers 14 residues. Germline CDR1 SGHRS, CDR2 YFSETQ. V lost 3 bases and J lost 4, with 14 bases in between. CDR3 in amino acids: CASSSLGTPYEQYF. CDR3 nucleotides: TGCGCCAGCAGCTCTCTTGGGACACCTTACGAGCAGTACTTC. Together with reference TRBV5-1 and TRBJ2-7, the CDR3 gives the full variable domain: KAGVTQTPRYLIKTRGQQVTLSCSPISGHRSVSWYQQTPGQGLQFLFEYFSETQRNKGNFPGRFSGRQFSNSRSEMNVSTLELGDSALYLCASSSLGTPYEQYFGPGTRLTVT.

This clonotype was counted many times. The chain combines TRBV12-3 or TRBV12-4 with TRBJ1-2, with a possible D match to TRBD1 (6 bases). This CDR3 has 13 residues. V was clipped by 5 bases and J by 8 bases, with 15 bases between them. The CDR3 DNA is TGTGCCAGCAGTCGAGACAGGATCAACGGCTACACCTTC. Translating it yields CASSRDRINGYTF.

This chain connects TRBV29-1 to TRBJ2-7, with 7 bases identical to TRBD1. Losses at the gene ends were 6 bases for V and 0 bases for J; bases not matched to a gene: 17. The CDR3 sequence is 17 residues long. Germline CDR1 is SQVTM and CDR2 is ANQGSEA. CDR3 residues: CSVEGTEWGPSSYEQYF. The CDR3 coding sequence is TGCAGCGTAGAGGGGACAGAATGGGGGCCTAGCTCCTACGAGCAGTACTTC.

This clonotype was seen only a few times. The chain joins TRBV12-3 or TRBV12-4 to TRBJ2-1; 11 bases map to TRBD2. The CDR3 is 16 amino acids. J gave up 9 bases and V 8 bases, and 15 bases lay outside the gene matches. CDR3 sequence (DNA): TGTGCCAGCGGGAGTTGGGGGCTAGCGGGAGGTACTGAGCAGTTCTTC. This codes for CASGSWGLAGGTEQFF.